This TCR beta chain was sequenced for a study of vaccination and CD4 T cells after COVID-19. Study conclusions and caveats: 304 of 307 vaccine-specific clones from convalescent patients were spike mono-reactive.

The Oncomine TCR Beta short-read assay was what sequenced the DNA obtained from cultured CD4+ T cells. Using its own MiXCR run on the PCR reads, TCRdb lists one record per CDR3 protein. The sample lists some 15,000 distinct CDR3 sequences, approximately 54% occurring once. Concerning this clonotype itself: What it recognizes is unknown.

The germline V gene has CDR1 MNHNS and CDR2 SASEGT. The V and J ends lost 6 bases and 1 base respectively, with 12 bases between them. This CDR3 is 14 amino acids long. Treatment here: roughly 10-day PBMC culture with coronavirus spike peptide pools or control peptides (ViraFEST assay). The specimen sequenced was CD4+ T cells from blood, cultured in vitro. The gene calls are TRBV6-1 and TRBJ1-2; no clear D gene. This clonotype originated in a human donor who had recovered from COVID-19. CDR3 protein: CASSSIKNNYGYTF. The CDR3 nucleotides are TGTGCCAGCAGCTCCATTAAAAATAACTATGGCTACACCTTC.